The T cell receptor beta chain described here comes from a study of shared clonotypes between healthy human individuals. Points from the study as a whole: Blood was the sole source, and tissue repertoires probably differ. What naive subsets generally showed was a larger estimated richness than memory subsets showed. Among donors, clonotype sharing was expected to be affected by sequencing depth.

A remark on this clone: The antigen remains undetermined.

The V and J ends lost 5 bases and 4 bases, in that order; junction bases with no gene match: 8. In germline, CDR1 is SEHNR, CDR2 FQNEAQ (reference sequence). The CDR3 sequence is 15 residues long. Deep was the level at which the assay was run. Clones were read by immunoSEQ multiplex PCR, and TCRdb kept only the in-frame ones, dropping some. The profile shows around 690,000 clones, around 91% of them singletons. The clonotype was recovered from a man between 18 and 35 years old in good health. Some clones in this sample may be carry-over from other donors' samples. The chain combines TRBV7-9 with TRBJ1-3; 7 positions agree with TRBD1. Sequencing was carried out using memory CD8+ T cells from PBMCs. Subset specified: CD45RO+ cells pooled with CCR7-negative TemRA cells. The CDR3 loop is CASSPEGAGGNTIYF. CDR3 DNA: TGTGCCAGCAGCCCAGAGGGGGCAGGGGGAAACACCATATATTTT.